The TCR beta chain described here comes from a study of shared clonotypes between healthy human individuals. Study-wide context: Ranging from 18 to 49 in age, donors were a couple of women and a few men.

This CDR3 has 12 amino acids. Germline CDR1 LNHDA, CDR2 SQIVND (reference sequence). V dropped 4 bases and J dropped 9 bases, with 10 bases sitting between them. TCRdb keeps only in-frame clones here, not all; method: immunoSEQ multiplex PCR. The sample shows millions of clones, 90% to 95% of them seen only once. This TCR came from a man aged 18 to 30 in good health. Sequences were obtained from naive CD4+ T cells sorted from blood. Indicated subset: CD45RA+ positively selected. This sequence joins TRBV19 and TRBJ1-5; D remains ambiguous. The CDR3 region has the DNA TGTGCCAGTAGTACCCGTGGCGGGCCCCAGCATTTT. Translating it yields CASSTRGGPQHF.